This paragraph reports one T cell receptor (beta chain). The data originate from a study of shared clonotypes between healthy human individuals. The assay was immunoSEQ multiplex PCR, and TCRdb's table has in-frame clones only and misses some. The data hold over 2 million clones, with 92% observed a single time. V lost 6 bases and J 9 bases, leaving 12 bases between the germline ends. CDR1 is LNHDA and CDR2 is SQIVND in the germline V gene (reference sequence). CDR3 length equals 12 residues. The sequenced material came from naive CD4+ T cells from PBMCs. Subset meaning: CD45RA+ positively selected. V is TRBV19 and J is TRBJ2-4; D is perhaps TRBD2 (5 bases). This clonotype was obtained from a young man in good health. Some clones in this sample may be carry-over from other donors' samples. CDR3 DNA: TGTGCCAGTAGCCCAAGAGGAGGCATTCAGTACTTC. This translates into CASSPRGGIQYF.